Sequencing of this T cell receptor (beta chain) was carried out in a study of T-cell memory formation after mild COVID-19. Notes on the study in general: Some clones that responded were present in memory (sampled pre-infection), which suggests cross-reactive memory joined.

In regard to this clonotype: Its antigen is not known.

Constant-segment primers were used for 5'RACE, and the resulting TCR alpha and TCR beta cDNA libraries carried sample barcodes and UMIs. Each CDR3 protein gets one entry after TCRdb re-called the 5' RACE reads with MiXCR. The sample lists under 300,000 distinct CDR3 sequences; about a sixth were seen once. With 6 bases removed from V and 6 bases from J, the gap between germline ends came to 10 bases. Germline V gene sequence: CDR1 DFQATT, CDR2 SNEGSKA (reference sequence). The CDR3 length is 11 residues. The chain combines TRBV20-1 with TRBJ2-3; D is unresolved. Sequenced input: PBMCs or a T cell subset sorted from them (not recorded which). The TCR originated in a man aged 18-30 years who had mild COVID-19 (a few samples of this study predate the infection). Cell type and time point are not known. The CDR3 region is CSAGRRDTQYF. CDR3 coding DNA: TGCAGTGCGGGCCGTCGGGATACGCAGTATTTT.